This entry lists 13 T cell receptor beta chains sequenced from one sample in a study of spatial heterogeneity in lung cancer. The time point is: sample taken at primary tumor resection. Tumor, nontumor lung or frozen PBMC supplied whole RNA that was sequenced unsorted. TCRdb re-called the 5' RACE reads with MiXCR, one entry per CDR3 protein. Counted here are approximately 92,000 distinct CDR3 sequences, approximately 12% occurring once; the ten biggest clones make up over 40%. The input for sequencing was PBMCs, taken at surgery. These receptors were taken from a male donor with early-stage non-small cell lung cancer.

For the CDR3, the DNA is TGTGCCAGCAGTCCGATCGTGGCAGACAATGAGCAGTTCTTC. Its protein product is CASSPIVADNEQFF. V usage is TRBV28 and J usage is TRBJ2-1; no clear D. V lost 5 bases and J 5 bases, leaving 13 bases between the germline ends. The CDR3 extends over 14 amino acids. Germline assignment: CDR1 MDHEN and CDR2 SYDVKM.

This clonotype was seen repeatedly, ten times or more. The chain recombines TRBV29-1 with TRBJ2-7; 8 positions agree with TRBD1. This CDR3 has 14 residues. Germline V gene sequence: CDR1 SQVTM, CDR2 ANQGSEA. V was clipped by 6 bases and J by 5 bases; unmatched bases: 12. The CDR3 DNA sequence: TGCAGCGTCACAGGTCACAGGGGGACCCACGAGCAGTACTTC. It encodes CSVTGHRGTHEQYF.

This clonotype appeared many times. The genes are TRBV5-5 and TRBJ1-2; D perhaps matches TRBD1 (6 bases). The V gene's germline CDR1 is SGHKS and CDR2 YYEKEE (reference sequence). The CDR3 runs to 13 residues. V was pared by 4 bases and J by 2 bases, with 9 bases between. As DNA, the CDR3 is TGTGCCAGCAGCCATACAGGGAACTATGGCTACACCTTC. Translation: CASSHTGNYGYTF.

The CDR3 DNA follows: TGTGCCAGCAGCCCGGGGAGCAATCAGCCCCAGCATTTT. It encodes CASSPGSNQPQHF. The V gene is TRBV7-9, the J gene TRBJ1-5; no reliable D call. The CDR3 covers 13 residues. V was cut by 5 bases and J by 1 base, with 6 bases left in between. CDR1 and CDR2 (germline): SEHNR, FQNEAQ (reference sequence).

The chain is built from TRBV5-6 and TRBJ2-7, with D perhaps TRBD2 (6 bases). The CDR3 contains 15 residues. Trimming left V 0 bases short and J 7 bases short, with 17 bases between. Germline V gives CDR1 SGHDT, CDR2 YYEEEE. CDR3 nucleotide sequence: TGTGCCAGCAGCTTGGGGTCGGCGGGACCGCTAGAGCAGTACTTC. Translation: CASSLGSAGPLEQYF.

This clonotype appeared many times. The CDR3: CASSNSFREPNTGELFF. DNA for the CDR3: TGTGCCAGCAGCAATTCTTTTCGGGAGCCTAACACCGGGGAGCTGTTTTTT. This rearrangement joins TRBV7-8 to TRBJ2-2; the D gene is possibly TRBD2 (6 bases). Germline CDR1 reads SGHVS; CDR2 reads FQNEAQ. Trimming cost V 5 bases and J 2 bases, with 18 bases left between them. The CDR3 has 17 residues.

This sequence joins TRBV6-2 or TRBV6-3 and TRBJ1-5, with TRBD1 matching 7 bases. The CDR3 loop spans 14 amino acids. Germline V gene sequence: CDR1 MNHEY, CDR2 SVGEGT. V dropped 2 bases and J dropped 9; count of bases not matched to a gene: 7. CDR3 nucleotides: TGTGCCAGCAGTTACGGGGCAGGGGGACGGCCCCAGCATTTT. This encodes CASSYGAGGRPQHF.

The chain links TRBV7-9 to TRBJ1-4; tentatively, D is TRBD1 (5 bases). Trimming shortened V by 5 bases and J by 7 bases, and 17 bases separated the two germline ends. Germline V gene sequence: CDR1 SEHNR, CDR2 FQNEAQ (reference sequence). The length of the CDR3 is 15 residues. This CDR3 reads CASSPPFRQGEKLFF. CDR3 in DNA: TGTGCCAGCAGCCCACCGTTCCGCCAGGGTGAAAAACTGTTTTTT. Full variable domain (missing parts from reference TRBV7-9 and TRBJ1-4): DTGVSQNPRHKITKRGQNVTFRCDPISEHNRLYWYRQTLGQGPEFLTYFQNEAQLEKSRLLSDRFSAERPKGSFSTLEIQRTEQGDSAMYLCASSPPFRQGEKLFFGSGTQLSVL.

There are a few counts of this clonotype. CDR3 sequence (DNA): TGCGCCAGCAGCTTGGGGCAGGGGGCAGATGGAAACACCATATATTTT. Translated: CASSLGQGADGNTIYF. The V gene is TRBV5-1, the J gene TRBJ1-3; 8 bases are a match to TRBD1. CDR3 size: 16 residues. J gave up 3 bases and V 0 bases, and 5 bases lay outside the gene matches. The germline V gene has CDR1 SGHRS and CDR2 YFSETQ.

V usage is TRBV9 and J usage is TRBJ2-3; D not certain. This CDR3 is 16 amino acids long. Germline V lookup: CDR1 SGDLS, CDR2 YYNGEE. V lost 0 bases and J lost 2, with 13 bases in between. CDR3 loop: CASSVGPRGDTDTQYF. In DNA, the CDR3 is TGTGCCAGCAGCGTAGGGCCTCGCGGCGACACAGATACGCAGTATTTT.

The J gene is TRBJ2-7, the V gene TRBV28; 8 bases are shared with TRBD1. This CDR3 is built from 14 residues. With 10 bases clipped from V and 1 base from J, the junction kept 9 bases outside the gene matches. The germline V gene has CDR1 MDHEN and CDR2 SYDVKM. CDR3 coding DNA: TGTGCCACCTCCGTCCGGACAGGGTCCTACGAGCAGTACTTC. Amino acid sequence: CATSVRTGSYEQYF.

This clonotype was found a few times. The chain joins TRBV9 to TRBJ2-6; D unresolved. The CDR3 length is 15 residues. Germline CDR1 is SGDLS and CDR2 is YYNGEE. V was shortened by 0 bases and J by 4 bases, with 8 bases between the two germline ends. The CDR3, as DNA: TGTGCCAGCAGCGTAGAGCCCGGCGGGGCCAACGTCCTGACTTTC. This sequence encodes CASSVEPGGANVLTF.

The CDR3 bases are TGTGCCAGCAGCTTAGACGGCCGACAGGGGTCCACTGAAGCTTTCTTT. Amino acid sequence: CASSLDGRQGSTEAFF. V is TRBV7-2 and J is TRBJ1-1; 8 bases line up with TRBD1. Germline trimming cut 1 base from V and 4 bases from J; bases unmatched to any gene: 8. The CDR3 sequence is 16 residues long. Germline values: CDR1 SGHTA, CDR2 FQGNSA.